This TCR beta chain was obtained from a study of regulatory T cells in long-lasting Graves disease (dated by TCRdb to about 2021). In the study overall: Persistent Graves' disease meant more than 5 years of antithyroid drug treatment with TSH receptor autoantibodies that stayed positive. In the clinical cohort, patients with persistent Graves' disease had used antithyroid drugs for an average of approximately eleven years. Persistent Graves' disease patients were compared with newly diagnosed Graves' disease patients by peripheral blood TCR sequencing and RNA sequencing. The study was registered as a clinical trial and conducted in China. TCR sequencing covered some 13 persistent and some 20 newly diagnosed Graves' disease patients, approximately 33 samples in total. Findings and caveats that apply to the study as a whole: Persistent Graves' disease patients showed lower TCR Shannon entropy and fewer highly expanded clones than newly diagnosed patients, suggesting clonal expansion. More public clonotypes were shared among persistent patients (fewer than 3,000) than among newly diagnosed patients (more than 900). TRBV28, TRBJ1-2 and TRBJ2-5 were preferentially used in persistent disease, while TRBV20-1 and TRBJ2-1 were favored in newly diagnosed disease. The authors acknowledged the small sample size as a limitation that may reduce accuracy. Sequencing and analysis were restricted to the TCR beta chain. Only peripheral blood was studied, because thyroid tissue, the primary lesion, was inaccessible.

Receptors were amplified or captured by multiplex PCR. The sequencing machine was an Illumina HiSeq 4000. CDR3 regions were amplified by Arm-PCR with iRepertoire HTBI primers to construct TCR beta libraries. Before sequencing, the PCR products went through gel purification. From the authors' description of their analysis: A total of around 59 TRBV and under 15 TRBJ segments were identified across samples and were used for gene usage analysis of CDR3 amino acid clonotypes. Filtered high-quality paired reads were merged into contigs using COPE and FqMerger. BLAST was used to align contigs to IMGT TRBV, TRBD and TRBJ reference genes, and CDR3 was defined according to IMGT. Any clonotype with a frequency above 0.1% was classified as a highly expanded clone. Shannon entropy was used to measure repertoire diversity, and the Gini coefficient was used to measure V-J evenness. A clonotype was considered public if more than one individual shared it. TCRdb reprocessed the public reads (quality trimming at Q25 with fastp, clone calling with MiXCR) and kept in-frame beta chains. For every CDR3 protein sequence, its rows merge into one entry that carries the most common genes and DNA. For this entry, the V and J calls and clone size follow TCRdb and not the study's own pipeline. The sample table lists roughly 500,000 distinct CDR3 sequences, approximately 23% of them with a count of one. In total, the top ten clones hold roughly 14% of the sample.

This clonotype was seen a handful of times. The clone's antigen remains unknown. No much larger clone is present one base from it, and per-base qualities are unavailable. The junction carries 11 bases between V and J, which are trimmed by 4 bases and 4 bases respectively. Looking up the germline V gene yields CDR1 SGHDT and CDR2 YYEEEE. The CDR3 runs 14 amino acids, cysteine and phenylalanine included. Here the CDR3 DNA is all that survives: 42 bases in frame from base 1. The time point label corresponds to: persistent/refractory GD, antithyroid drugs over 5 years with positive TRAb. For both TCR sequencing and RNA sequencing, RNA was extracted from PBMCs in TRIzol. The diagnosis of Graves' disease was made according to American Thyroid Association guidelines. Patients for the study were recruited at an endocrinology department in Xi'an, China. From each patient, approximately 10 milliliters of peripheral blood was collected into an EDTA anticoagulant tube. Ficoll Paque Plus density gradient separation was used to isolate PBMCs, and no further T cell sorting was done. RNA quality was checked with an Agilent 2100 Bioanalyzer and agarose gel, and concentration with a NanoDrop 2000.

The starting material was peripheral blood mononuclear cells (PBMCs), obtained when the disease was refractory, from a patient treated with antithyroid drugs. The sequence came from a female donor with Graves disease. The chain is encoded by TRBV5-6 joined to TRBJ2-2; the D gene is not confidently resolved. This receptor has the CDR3 CASSLLLGTGELFF. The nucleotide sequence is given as TGTGCCAGCAGCCTCCTTTTGGGCACCGGGGAGCTGTTTTTT.